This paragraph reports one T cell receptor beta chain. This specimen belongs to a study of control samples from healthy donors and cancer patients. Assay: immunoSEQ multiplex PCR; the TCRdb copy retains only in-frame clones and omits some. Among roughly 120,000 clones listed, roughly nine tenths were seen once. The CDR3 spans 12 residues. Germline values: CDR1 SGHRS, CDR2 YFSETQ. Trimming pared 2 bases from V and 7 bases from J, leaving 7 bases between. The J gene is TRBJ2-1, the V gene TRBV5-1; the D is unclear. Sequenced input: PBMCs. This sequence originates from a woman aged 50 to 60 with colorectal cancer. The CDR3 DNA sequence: TGCGCCAGCAGCTTAGAAGGGAATGAGCAGTTCTTC. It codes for CASSLEGNEQFF.